This T cell receptor (beta chain) was observed in a study of shared T cell receptors in the human thymus. Only in-frame clones appear in the TCRdb table, and some are missing; sequencing was by immunoSEQ multiplex PCR. This sample yields 700,000 or so clones, of which approximately 85% are seen a single time; over 0.008% belongs to the top ten. This clone was seen a handful of times. The length of the CDR3 is 14 residues. CDR1 is LNHDA and CDR2 is SQIVND in the germline V gene (reference sequence). Trimming cost V 7 bases and J 0 bases, with 12 bases left between them. This sample also belongs to another study, concerning human thymus T cells. That source reports: The thymus tissue came from resections taken during corrective heart surgery. Gene usage (both V and J) appeared biased in thymic and blood repertoires. Related work showed strongly overlapping thymic repertoires across unrelated individuals.

The chain joins TRBV19 to TRBJ1-1; a possible D gene is TRBD1 (6 bases). The specimen sequenced was thymocytes. The TCR comes from a girl in the first two years of life with a congenital heart defect. The chain's CDR3 is CASTPGVLNTEAFF. The CDR3 region has the DNA TGTGCCAGTACCCCAGGGGTTCTGAACACTGAAGCTTTCTTT.